The clone carrying this TCR beta chain showed up many times. The antigen is unknown. Template switching supplied a universal primer site; unique molecular identifiers were carried on the cDNA. TCRdb recomputed calls from the 5' RACE reads with MiXCR, one row per CDR3 protein. Of 200,000 to 300,000 distinct CDR3 sequences in the sample, about 7.3% were seen once. CDR1 is SQVTM, CDR2 ANQGSEA, per germline. Trimming cost V 2 bases and J 4 bases; bases outside gene matches: 5. This CDR3 comprises 15 residues. These data come from a study of identical twins. General study points: Beta out-of-frame sequences showed weaker excess twin sharing. Invariant MAIT and iNKT cells are populations that could partly confound zero-insertion analyses. Cross-sectional statistical analysis, not tracking of the same donors, underpinned the conclusions.

These records were also assigned to another study, of yellow fever vaccine responses in identical twins.

The chain couples TRBV29-1 to TRBJ2-7, with 13 bases matching TRBD2. The sequencing input was memory (CD45RO+) T cells sorted from blood. This sequence originates from a young woman in good health. DNA of the CDR3: TGCAGCGTTGAAAAAAGACTAGCGGGAGGTTACGAGCAGTACTTC. Translated: CSVEKRLAGGYEQYF.